This T cell receptor beta chain was sequenced in a study of CD8+ T cells in alopecia areata. Whole-study findings and limits: Against the mouse data, patients shared TCRs less clearly, possibly for HLA reasons.

As concerns this clone: Antigen specificity is unknown.

V was cut by 5 bases and J by 1 base, with 17 bases left in between. The CDR3 is 16 residues long. The germline V gene has CDR1 MNHEY and CDR2 SMNVEV (reference sequence). Sequencing templates came from extracted RNA that was reverse transcribed into cDNA. Sequencing was performed with immunoSEQ multiplex PCR; in TCRdb, only in-frame clones are kept and a portion is missing. Counted here are roughly 23,000 clones, 40% to 65% occurring once; the ten biggest clones make up roughly 29%. The source is a human donor with alopecia areata. The sample taken for sequencing was NKG2D-high CD8+ T cells sorted from blood. The rearrangement uses TRBV27 and TRBJ2-5, with no clear D. The CDR3 region has the DNA TGTGCCAGCAGTCCTTATTCCCCCGAGGCCCAAGAGACCCAGTACTTC. It is translated as CASSPYSPEAQETQYF.